The following is a TCR beta chain sequence with its context. What it recognizes is unknown. Sequence at one end of the junction differs from germline and may be a read error. The nonmyeloablative bone marrow transplants came from related graft donors, with transient mixed chimerism. Thawed PBMCs were FACS-sorted into unstimulated CD4+CD25+CD127- regulatory T cells, CD4+CD25- non-regulatory cells, CD4 and CD8 cells. Looked up from germline, CDR1 is MGHRA and CDR2 is YSYEKL. This CDR3 is 16 amino acids long. The sample comes from a study of Tregs in tolerant kidney transplant recipients. Study-level points and caveats: Tolerant patients' donor-specific Tregs expanded beyond overall Tregs, suggesting antigen-driven growth. Nucleotide sequences could not be compared across some patients' samples due to primer changes.

TCRdb keeps only in-frame clones here, not all; method: immunoSEQ multiplex PCR. The repertoire includes about 52,000 clones, around 93% of them detected once, and roughly 15% sits in the top ten. The gene calls are TRBV4-1 and TRBJ2-3, with D possibly TRBD2 on 6 matching bases. The material sequenced was CD8+ T cells from blood (PBMCs), taken 24 months after the transplant. This sequence was found in a human patient who received a combined kidney and bone marrow transplant. Some of the T cells may derive from the graft donor. CDR3: CASSQGLASPTDTRYF. Here the CDR3 DNA reads TGCGCCAGCAGCCAAGGCCTAGCGAGTCCCACAGATACGCGGTATTTT.